The clone carrying this TCR beta chain showed up many times. The sample originates from a study of early T cells in non-severe SARS-CoV-2 infection. TCRdb re-derived calls from the 5' RACE reads in MiXCR, one entry per CDR3 protein. This table has about 52,000 distinct CDR3 sequences, 8% to 10% appearing once. This CDR3 has 13 residues. V lost 5 bases and J lost 2, with 9 bases in between. Germline V gives CDR1 PRHDT, CDR2 FYEKMQ (reference sequence). The chain carries TRBV13 and TRBJ1-2; D unresolved. Specimen: whole blood. This TCR derives from an adult who was a healthcare worker with PCR-confirmed SARS-CoV-2 infection or an uninfected control (not recorded which). CDR3 region: CASSQTKNYGYTF. CDR3 bases: TGTGCCAGCAGCCAAACTAAAAACTATGGCTACACCTTC.